These T cell receptor beta chains were read from a single sample in a study of blood T cells in healthy people across ages. TCRdb passed the 5' RACE reads through MiXCR, listing each CDR3 protein once. This sample has roughly 1,000,000 distinct CDR3 sequences; under 30% occur once, and the top ten carry less than 0.75%. These data also featured in a second study, about T cells of mothers and their children.

Sequencing was performed on blood. The receptors were gathered from a girl aged 2-9 years in good health. CDR3s include the opening cysteine and the closing phenylalanine or tryptophan. The D gene is left open where the match is weak. A clone size is listed for some rows: how often the clone was seen (once, few, many), or a class if it is expanded.

J | D | size | V | DNA | CDR3
TRBJ2-4 | NA | NA | TRBV27 | TGTGCCAGCAGTTCCTTTCTTAAAACGGACGGAAACATTCAGTACTTC | CASSSFLKTDGNIQYF
TRBJ2-5 | TRBD1 | NA | TRBV7-9 | TGTGCCAGCAGCCGTTGGTACTGGACGACAGGGGGAATAGAGACCCAGTACTTC | CASSRWYWTTGGIETQYF
TRBJ1-1 | NA | NA | TRBV12-5 | TGTGCTAGTGGTTACAGGGTTGAAGCTTCCTTT | CASGYRVEASF
TRBJ2-5 | NA | few | TRBV15 | TGTGCCACCAGCAGAGCAACGGAGACCCAGTACTTC | CATSRATETQYF
TRBJ1-2 | NA | NA | TRBV2 | TGTGCCAGCAGTGGGGACCATCGGGGGGGCTACACCTTC | CASSGDHRGGYTF
TRBJ2-7 | NA | NA | TRBV29-1 | TGCAGCGCCCTTGGCGGGGCCGACTACGAGCAGTACTTC | CSALGGADYEQYF
TRBJ2-3 | NA | few | TRBV20-1 | TGCAGTGCTGCCGGGGACCGCCGCACAGATACGCAGTATTTT | CSAAGDRRTDTQYF
TRBJ2-7 | NA | few | TRBV7-9 | TGTGCCAGCAGCTCCTCCGACGGGAACTACGAGCAGTACTTC | CASSSSDGNYEQYF
TRBJ2-5 | NA | NA | TRBV7-9 | TGTGCCAGCAGCTTAGAGGAGTCACAGATCCTGAAAGAGACCCAGTACTTC | CASSLEESQILKETQYF
TRBJ2-7 | TRBD2 | NA | TRBV4-3 | TGCGCCAGCAGCCAATATATTGGGACTAGCGGGTCCTACGAGCAGTACTTC | CASSQYIGTSGSYEQYF
TRBJ2-7 | NA | few | TRBV15 | TGTGCCACCAGCCCCCAAGACCGGGACCCAGCCTACGAGCAGTACTTC | CATSPQDRDPAYEQYF
TRBJ2-7 | NA | NA | TRBV29-1 | TGCAGCGTTGAGGACGGGAGAAGCCCCGAGCAGTACTTC | CSVEDGRSPEQYF
TRBJ2-2 | NA | NA | TRBV20-1 | TGCAGTGCTAGAGAAGACGGGATAGGGACCGGGGAGCTGTTTTTT | CSAREDGIGTGELFF
TRBJ1-2 | NA | NA | TRBV7-3 | TGTGCCAGCAGCCTGACCACTTTTAGCGGCTACACCTTC | CASSLTTFSGYTF
TRBJ2-3 | NA | NA | TRBV5-1 | TGCGCCAGCAGCTTGGTGGGGCCAGTAAACACAGATACGCAGTATTTT | CASSLVGPVNTDTQYF
TRBJ1-5 | NA | few | TRBV19 | TGTGCCAGTAGTACAACCAGGGTGTGGCAGGGCTATCAGCCCCAGCATTTT | CASSTTRVWQGYQPQHF
TRBJ2-2 | TRBD2 | NA | TRBV7-2 | TGTGCCAGCAGCTTAGTGTGGCGGGGGGCCGGGGAGCTGTTTTTT | CASSLVWRGAGELFF
TRBJ2-1 | NA | NA | TRBV5-5 | TGTGCCAGCAGCTTAACCGAGGTCGAATACAATGAGCAGTTCTTC | CASSLTEVEYNEQFF
TRBJ1-4 | NA | few | TRBV11-2 | TGTGCCAGCAGCCCCCTGTTTGGGGAACTGGATGAAAAACTGTTTTTT | CASSPLFGELDEKLFF
TRBJ2-7 | NA | NA | TRBV10-3 | TGTGCCATCAGTGGAGCGGCTCCCTACGAGCAGTACTTC | CAISGAAPYEQYF
TRBJ2-7 | NA | few | TRBV29-1 | TGCAGCGCCGAAGGGGAGAGGCAGCACTTC | CSAEGERQHF
TRBJ2-5 | NA | few | TRBV10-3 | TGTGCCATCAGTTCCACCCGGGGGATACAAGAGACCCAGTACTTC | CAISSTRGIQETQYF
TRBJ2-7 | NA | once | TRBV29-1 | TGCAGCGTCGCACCACAGGGTGGGAATGCCTACGAGCAGTACTTC | CSVAPQGGNAYEQYF
TRBJ1-1 | NA | few | TRBV10-3 | TGTGCCACGGGGGCAGGGTCCACTGAAGCTTTCTTT | CATGAGSTEAFF
TRBJ2-5 | NA | NA | TRBV29-1 | TGCAGCGTTCCAGAGCCGGGTGGGGGGTACCAAGAGACCCAGTACTTC | CSVPEPGGGYQETQYF
TRBJ2-1 | NA | few | TRBV21-1 | TGTGCCAGCAGCACGGGACAGGGAGAGAACAATGAGCAGTTCTTC | CASSTGQGENNEQFF
TRBJ2-1 | TRBD2 | NA | TRBV7-2 | TGTGCCAGCAGCTCGCGACTAGCTCAGAGATACAATGAGCAGTTCTTC | CASSSRLAQRYNEQFF
TRBJ1-1 | TRBD1 | NA | TRBV12-3/TRBV12-4 | TGTGCCAGCAGCTCGGGACAGGGTTTGAACACTGAAGCTTTCTTT | CASSSGQGLNTEAFF
TRBJ2-3 | TRBD1 | NA | TRBV7-9 | TGTGCCAGCAGCTTAATGGGACAGGATCAAGATACGCAGTATTTT | CASSLMGQDQDTQYF
TRBJ2-7 | NA | NA | TRBV4-3 | TGCGCCAGCAGCCAAGACAGGTATCAGTACGAGCAGTACTTC | CASSQDRYQYEQYF
TRBJ1-2 | NA | NA | TRBV4-3 | TGCGCCAGCAGCCAAGATGGGTCTGTTTTTTATGGCTACACCTTC | CASSQDGSVFYGYTF
TRBJ1-5 | NA | few | TRBV7-2 | TGTGCCAGCAGCTCCTTGGACTTCAATCAGCCCCAGCATTTT | CASSSLDFNQPQHF
TRBJ2-2 | NA | few | TRBV29-1 | TGCAGCGCTACCAACGGATACACCGGGGAGCTGTTTTTT | CSATNGYTGELFF
TRBJ1-2 | TRBD1 | NA | TRBV2 | TGTGCCAGCAGACAGGGGCCATATGGCTACACCTTC | CASRQGPYGYTF
TRBJ2-7 | NA | NA | TRBV11-2 | TGTGCCAGCAGCCCGGCGAAGGGCAGGGTGAACTCCTACGAGCAGTACTTC | CASSPAKGRVNSYEQYF
TRBJ2-3 | TRBD1 | NA | TRBV9 | TGTGCCAGCAGCCAGAGGGGGCTAGGAGAATCGGATACGCAGTATTTT | CASSQRGLGESDTQYF
TRBJ1-1 | NA | NA | TRBV6-1 | TGTGCCAGCAGTGAAGACCCATGGCAGATGGAAGCTTTCTTT | CASSEDPWQMEAFF
TRBJ2-1 | NA | NA | TRBV4-1 | TGCGCCAGCAGCCAAGTCAGGGATGAGCAGTTCTTC | CASSQVRDEQFF
TRBJ1-2 | NA | NA | TRBV9 | TGTGCCAGCAGCTTAAACAGTGTCGGAAGCTATGGCTACACCTTC | CASSLNSVGSYGYTF
TRBJ1-2 | NA | few | TRBV20-1 | TGCAGTGCCAGGCCCTCTAGTTCCACATATAGTTACACCTTC | CSARPSSSTYSYTF
TRBJ2-5 | TRBD2 | NA | TRBV28 | TGTGCCAGCAGTTTCGAGCGGGAAGCGGGGAGTTTATCTGGGGAGACCCAGTACTTC | CASSFEREAGSLSGETQYF
TRBJ2-7 | NA | NA | TRBV6-2/TRBV6-3 | TGTGCCAGCAAGGGAACTGACCTATACGAGCAGTACTTC | CASKGTDLYEQYF
TRBJ2-7 | NA | NA | TRBV12-3/TRBV12-4 | TGTGCCAGCAGGCGGACCGGGGGCGAGCAGTACTTC | CASRRTGGEQYF
TRBJ2-1 | NA | NA | TRBV14 | TGTGCCAGCAGCACCCAATTGGGTGAGCAGTTCTTC | CASSTQLGEQFF
TRBJ1-5 | TRBD1 | NA | TRBV6-2/TRBV6-3 | TGTGCCAGCAGTTACTACCCACAGGGGCCGCATCAGCCCCAGCATTTT | CASSYYPQGPHQPQHF
TRBJ1-5 | NA | NA | TRBV12-3/TRBV12-4 | TGTGCCAGCAGTTTGGTGGAGATCAATCAGCCCCAGCATTTT | CASSLVEINQPQHF
TRBJ1-4 | TRBD1 | NA | TRBV7-2 | TGTGCCAGCAGCTTAGGGTGGGGACAGGGTCAGCAAAAACTGTTTTTT | CASSLGWGQGQQKLFF
TRBJ2-1 | TRBD2 | NA | TRBV11-3 | TGTGCTAGCAGCTTAGAGGCGGGAGACAATGAGCAGTTCTTC | CASSLEAGDNEQFF
TRBJ2-2 | TRBD1 | NA | TRBV9 | TGTGCCAGCAGCGCCTTAGGGACAGGGGGGCCGAACACCGGGGAGCTGTTTTTT | CASSALGTGGPNTGELFF